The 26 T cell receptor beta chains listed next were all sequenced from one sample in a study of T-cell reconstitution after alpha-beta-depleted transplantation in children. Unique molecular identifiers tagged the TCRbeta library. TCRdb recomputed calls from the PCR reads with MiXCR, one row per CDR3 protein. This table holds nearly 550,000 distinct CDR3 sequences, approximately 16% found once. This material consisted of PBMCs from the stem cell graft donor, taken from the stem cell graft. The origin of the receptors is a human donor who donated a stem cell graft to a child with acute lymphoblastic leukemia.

CDR3 sequence reads: CASSATPGEGQPQHF. The CDR3 coding sequence is TGTGCCAGCAGTGCCACACCCGGGGAAGGTCAGCCCCAGCATTTT. V and J are TRBV6-4 and TRBJ1-5; D is unclear. The CDR3 is made up of 15 amino acids. The germline V gene has CDR1 MRHNA and CDR2 SNTAGT. Trimming removed 4 bases at V and 6 bases at J, with 16 bases between.

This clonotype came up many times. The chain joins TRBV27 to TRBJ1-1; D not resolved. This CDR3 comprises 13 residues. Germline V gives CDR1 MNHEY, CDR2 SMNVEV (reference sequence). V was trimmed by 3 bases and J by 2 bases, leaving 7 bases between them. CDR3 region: CASSFQLNTEAFF. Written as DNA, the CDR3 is TGTGCCAGCAGTTTTCAACTAAACACTGAAGCTTTCTTT.

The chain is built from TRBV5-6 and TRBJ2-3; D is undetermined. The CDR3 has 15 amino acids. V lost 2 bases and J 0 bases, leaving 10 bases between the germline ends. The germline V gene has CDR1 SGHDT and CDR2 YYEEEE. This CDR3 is CASSFVADSTDTQYF. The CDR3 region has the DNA TGTGCCAGCAGCTTTGTTGCGGACAGCACAGATACGCAGTATTTT.

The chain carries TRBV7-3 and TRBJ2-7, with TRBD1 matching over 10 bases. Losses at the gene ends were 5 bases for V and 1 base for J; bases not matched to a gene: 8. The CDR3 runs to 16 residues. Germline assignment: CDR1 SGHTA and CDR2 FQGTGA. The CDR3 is CASSPGPGQGSYEQYF. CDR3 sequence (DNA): TGTGCCAGCAGCCCTGGTCCGGGACAGGGGTCCTACGAGCAGTACTTC.

The CDR3, as DNA: TGTGCCAGCAGTTTATGGGTCGGCTACAATGAGCAGTTCTTC. The encoded protein is CASSLWVGYNEQFF. The chain employs TRBV27 and TRBJ2-1, with D hard to call. The V and J ends lost 1 base and 3 bases respectively, with 7 bases between them. Germline V gene sequence: CDR1 MNHEY, CDR2 SMNVEV (reference sequence). The CDR3 is made up of 14 amino acids.

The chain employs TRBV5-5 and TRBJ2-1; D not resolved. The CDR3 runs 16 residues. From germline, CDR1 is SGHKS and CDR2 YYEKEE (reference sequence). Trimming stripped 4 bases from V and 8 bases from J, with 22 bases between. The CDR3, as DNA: TGTGCCAGCAGCCCCTTTACCGTCCACGCTCCCCATGAGCAGTTCTTC. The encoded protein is CASSPFTVHAPHEQFF.

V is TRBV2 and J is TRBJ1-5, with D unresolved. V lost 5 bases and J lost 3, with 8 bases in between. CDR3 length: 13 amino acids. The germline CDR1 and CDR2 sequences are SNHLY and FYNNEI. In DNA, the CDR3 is TGTGCCAGCAGTTTCTTGAACAATCAGCCCCAGCATTTT. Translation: CASSFLNNQPQHF.

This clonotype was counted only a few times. The CDR3 nucleotides are TGCAGTGCTAGAGATGGCTCCTTCGGTGAAGCTTTCTTT. This encodes CSARDGSFGEAFF. The chain has TRBV20-1 and TRBJ1-1; D remains unclear. CDR3 length: 13 amino acids. V was cut by 0 bases and J by 7 bases, with 12 bases left in between. CDR1 is DFQATT and CDR2 is SNEGSKA in the germline V gene (reference sequence).

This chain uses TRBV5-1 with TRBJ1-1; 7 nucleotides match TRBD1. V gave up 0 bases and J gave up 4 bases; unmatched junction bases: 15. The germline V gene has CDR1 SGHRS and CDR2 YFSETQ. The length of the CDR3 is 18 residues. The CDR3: CASSLERTGASWGTEAFF. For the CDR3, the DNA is TGCGCCAGCAGCTTGGAACGCACAGGGGCCTCATGGGGCACTGAAGCTTTCTTT.

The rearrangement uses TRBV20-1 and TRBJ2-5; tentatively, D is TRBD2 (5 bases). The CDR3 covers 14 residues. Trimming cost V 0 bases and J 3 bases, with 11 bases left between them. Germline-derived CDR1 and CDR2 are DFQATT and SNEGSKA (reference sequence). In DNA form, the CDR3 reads TGCAGTGCTAGAGAGACTAAAGACGAAGAGACCCAGTACTTC. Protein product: CSARETKDEETQYF.

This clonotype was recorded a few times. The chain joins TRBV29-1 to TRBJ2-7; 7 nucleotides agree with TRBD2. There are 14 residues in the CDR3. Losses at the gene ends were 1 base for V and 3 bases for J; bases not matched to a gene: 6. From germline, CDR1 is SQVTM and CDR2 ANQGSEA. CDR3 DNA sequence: TGCAGCGTTGAAGCGAGCGGGGAACGCTACGAGCAGTACTTC. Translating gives CSVEASGERYEQYF.

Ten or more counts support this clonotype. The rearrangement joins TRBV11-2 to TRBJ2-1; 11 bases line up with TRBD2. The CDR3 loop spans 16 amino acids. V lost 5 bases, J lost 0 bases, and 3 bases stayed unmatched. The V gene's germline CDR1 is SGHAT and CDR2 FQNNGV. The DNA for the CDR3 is TGTGCCAGCAGCAAAACTAGCGGGAGCTCCTACAATGAGCAGTTCTTC. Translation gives CASSKTSGSSYNEQFF.

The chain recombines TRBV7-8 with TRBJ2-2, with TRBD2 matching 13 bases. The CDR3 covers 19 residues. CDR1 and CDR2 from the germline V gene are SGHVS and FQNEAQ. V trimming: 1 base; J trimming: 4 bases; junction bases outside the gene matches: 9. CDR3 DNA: TGTGCCAGCAGCTTAGATGATCTGGGACTAGCGGGATTCACCGGGGAGCTGTTTTTT. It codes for CASSLDDLGLAGFTGELFF.

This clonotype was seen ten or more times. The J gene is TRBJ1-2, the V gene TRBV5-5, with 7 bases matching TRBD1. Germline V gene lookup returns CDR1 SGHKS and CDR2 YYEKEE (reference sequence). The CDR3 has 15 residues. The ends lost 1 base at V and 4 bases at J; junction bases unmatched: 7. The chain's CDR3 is CASSLLTGDPYGYTF. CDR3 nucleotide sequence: TGTGCCAGCAGCTTGTTAACAGGGGATCCCTATGGCTACACCTTC.

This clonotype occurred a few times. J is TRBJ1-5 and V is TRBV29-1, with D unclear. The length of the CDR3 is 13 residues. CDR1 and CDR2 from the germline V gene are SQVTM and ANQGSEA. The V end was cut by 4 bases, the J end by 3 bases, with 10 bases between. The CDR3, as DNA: TGCAGCGTTGCTCCGGGCTTCAATCAGCCCCAGCATTTT. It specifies CSVAPGFNQPQHF.

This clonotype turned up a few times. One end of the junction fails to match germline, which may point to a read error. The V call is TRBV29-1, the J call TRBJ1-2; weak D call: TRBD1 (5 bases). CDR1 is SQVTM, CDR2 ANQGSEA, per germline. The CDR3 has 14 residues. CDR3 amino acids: CSVVGGASNYGYTF. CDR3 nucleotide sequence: TGCAGCGTTGTAGGAGGGGCTTCTAATTATGGCTACACCTTC.

The chain's CDR3 is CASSRDTSTDTQYF. DNA of the CDR3: TGCGCCAGCAGCCGCGACACCAGCACAGATACGCAGTATTTT. The chain links TRBV4-1 to TRBJ2-3; no reliable D call. The germline gives CDR1 MGHRA, CDR2 YSYEKL. This CDR3 is 14 amino acids long. V lost 4 bases and J 0 bases, leaving 8 bases between the germline ends.

The CDR3 DNA reads TGCGCCAGCAGCTTCGAGGGGCTGGGCTATGGCTACACCTTC. Protein product: CASSFEGLGYGYTF. V and J are TRBV5-1 and TRBJ1-2, with D perhaps TRBD1 (5 bases). Germline assignment: CDR1 SGHRS and CDR2 YFSETQ. Trimming cost V 2 bases and J 4 bases, with 12 bases left between them. The CDR3 is made up of 14 amino acids.

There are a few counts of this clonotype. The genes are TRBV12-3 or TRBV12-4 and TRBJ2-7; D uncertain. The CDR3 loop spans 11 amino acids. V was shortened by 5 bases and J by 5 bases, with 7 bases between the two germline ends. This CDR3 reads CASSNRDEQYF. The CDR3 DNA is TGTGCCAGCAGTAATCGGGACGAGCAGTACTTC.

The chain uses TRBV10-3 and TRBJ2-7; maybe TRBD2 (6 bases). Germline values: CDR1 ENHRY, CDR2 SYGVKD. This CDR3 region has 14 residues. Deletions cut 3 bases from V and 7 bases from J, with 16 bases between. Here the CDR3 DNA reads TGTGCCATCAGTGAAGGAGGGGTGTTATGGGAGCAGTACTTC. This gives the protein CAISEGGVLWEQYF.

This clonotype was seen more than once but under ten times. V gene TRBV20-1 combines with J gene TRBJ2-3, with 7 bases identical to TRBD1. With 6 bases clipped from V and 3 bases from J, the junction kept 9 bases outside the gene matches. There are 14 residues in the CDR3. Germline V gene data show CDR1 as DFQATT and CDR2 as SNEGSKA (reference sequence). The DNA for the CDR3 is TGCAGTGCCTTAAGGAGACAGGGAACAGATACGCAGTATTTT. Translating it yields CSALRRQGTDTQYF.

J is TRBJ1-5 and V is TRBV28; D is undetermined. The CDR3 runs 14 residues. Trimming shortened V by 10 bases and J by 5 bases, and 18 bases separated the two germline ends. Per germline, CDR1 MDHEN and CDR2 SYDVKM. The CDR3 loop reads CATNVVGTDQPQHF. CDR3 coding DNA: TGTGCCACTAACGTCGTGGGAACGGATCAGCCCCAGCATTTT.

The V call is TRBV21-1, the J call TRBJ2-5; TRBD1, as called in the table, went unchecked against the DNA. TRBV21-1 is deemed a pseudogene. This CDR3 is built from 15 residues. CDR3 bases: TGTGCCAGCATCAGACAGGGGGCGCCACAAGAGACCCAGTACTTC. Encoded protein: CASIRQGAPQETQYF.

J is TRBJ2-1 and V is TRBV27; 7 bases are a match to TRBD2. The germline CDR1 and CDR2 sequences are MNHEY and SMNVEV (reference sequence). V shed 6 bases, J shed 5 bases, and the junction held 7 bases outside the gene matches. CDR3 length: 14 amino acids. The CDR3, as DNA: TGTGCCAGCAGCATACACGGGACTAACAATGAGCAGTTCTTC. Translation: CASSIHGTNNEQFF.

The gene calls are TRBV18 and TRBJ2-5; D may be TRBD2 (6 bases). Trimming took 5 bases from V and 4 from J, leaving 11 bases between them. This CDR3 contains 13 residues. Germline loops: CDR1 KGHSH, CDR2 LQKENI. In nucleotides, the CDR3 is TGTGCCAGCTCAACATGGAGGGGAGAGACCCAGTACTTC. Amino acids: CASSTWRGETQYF.

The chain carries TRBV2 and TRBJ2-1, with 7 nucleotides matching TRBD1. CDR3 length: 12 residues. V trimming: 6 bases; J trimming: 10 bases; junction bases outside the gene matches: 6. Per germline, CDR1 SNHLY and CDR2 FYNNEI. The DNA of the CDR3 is TGTGCCAGCAGCCTTAGGGGGCTCGAGCAGTTCTTC. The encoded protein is CASSLRGLEQFF.